The present entry profiles one T cell receptor (beta chain) with its context. Here immunoSEQ multiplex PCR was the method, and the copy in TCRdb shows in-frame clones only, minus some. Among roughly 100,000 clones, over 80% were seen once, and the ten largest hold 6% to 7.5%. V was trimmed by 4 bases and J by 5 bases, leaving 17 bases between them. Germline V CDR1 and CDR2: SGHRS, YFSETQ. The CDR3 consists of 15 residues. The data derive from a study of OX40 agonist ivuxolimab in advanced cancers. Study-level background: As their treatment, patients were administered ivuxolimab, an agonistic anti-OX40 (CD134) antibody.

This material consisted of CD4+ or CD8+ T cells sorted from blood, taken in a trial of the OX40 agonist ivuxolimab. The rearrangement joins TRBV5-1 to TRBJ2-3, with D perhaps assigned TRBD1 or TRBD2 (5 bases each). The TCR sequence derives from an adult with an advanced solid tumor such as melanoma, head and neck, liver or kidney cancer. DNA of the CDR3: TGCGCCAGCAGCCCACGCCTCGGGGCTGGAGATACGCAGTATTTT. Encoded protein: CASSPRLGAGDTQYF. The full variable domain, with the rest looked up from reference TRBV5-1 and TRBJ2-3, is KAGVTQTPRYLIKTRGQQVTLSCSPISGHRSVSWYQQTPGQGLQFLFEYFSETQRNKGNFPGRFSGRQFSNSRSEMNVSTLELGDSALYLCASSPRLGAGDTQYFGPGTRLTVL.